This T cell receptor (beta chain) is drawn from a study of blood T cell repertoires in COVID-19. In the study overall: The United States, Italy and Spain were the sources of the acute and convalescent COVID-19 samples. In each case, the material was cDNA or gDNA derived from T cells, B-cell-depleted T cells, or PBMCs.

Original methodology: Reference gene primer amplification in the assay estimated nucleated cell counts. TCRdb keeps only in-frame clones here, not all; method: immunoSEQ multiplex PCR. V and J calls and clone size come straight from that table; D and trimming were deduced from the DNA. The data hold roughly 71,000 clones, with approximately 81% observed a single time. Germline CDR1 reads MNHGY; CDR2 reads SVAAGI. V trimming: 8 bases; J trimming: 7 bases; junction bases outside the gene matches: 15. This CDR3 region has 16 residues. Sequenced material: peripheral blood. The origin of this receptor is a man aged 50-60 years with active COVID-19. The chain joins TRBV6-9 to TRBJ1-5; 9 bases align to TRBD1. The CDR3 nucleotides read TGTGCCAGCGGCGAACCGGGACAGGGTTCTAAGCAGCCCCAGCATTTT. Residues: CASGEPGQGSKQPQHF.